Each of the 25 T cell receptor beta chains below was sequenced from the same sample in a study of regulatory T cells in long-lasting Graves disease. The TCR beta library used iRepertoire HTBI primers with Arm-PCR amplification of CDR3. TCRdb re-called the multiplex PCR reads with MiXCR, one entry per CDR3 protein. The sample has 530,000 or so distinct CDR3 sequences; about 15% are singletons. Time point meaning: newly diagnosed GD, antithyroid drugs for less than 3 months. Extracted PBMC RNA gave rise to the TCR library. This sample also belongs to another study, concerning T cells in Graves' hyperthyroidism and ophthalmopathy.

Sequenced material: peripheral blood mononuclear cells (PBMCs), taken at new diagnosis, from a patient treated with antithyroid drugs. These receptors were taken from a man aged 18-30 years with Graves disease.

Concerning this clonotype: One junction end disagrees with the germline gene, perhaps due to a read error. J is TRBJ2-2 and V is TRBV10-1, with TRBD2 matching 10 bases. The CDR3 is 15 residues long. In germline, CDR1 is WNHNN, CDR2 SYGVQD (reference sequence). Here the CDR3 reads CASSAGTSDTRELFF. In nucleotides, the CDR3 is TGCGCCAGCAGTGCCGGGACTAGCGACACCAGGGAGCTGTTTTTT.

This clonotype has ten or more counts. The V gene is TRBV5-1, the J gene TRBJ1-2; unclear D gene. This CDR3 contains 13 residues. Trimming took 0 bases from V and 4 from J, leaving 7 bases between them. CDR1 is SGHRS, CDR2 YFSETQ, per germline. The CDR3: CASSLDGSYGYTF. The CDR3 DNA is TGCGCCAGCAGCTTGGATGGGAGCTATGGCTACACCTTC.

In this sample, this clonotype turned up a few times. The chain couples TRBV20-1 to TRBJ2-5; 13 nucleotides align to TRBD2. CDR3 length: 16 residues. The trim removed 2 bases at V and 6 bases at J, leaving 9 bases unmatched. The germline CDR1 and CDR2 sequences are DFQATT and SNEGSKA (reference sequence). The CDR3 DNA reads as TGCAGTGCTAGATCCCCGGGACTAGCGGGATCGAAGACCCAGTACTTC. It translates to CSARSPGLAGSKTQYF.

There are a few counts of this clonotype. The chain carries TRBV20-1 and TRBJ2-3; D is possibly TRBD1 (6 bases). The CDR3 sequence is 12 residues long. The germline V and J ends were trimmed by 1 base and 4 bases, with 6 bases remaining between them. Per the germline V gene, CDR1 is DFQATT and CDR2 is SNEGSKA (reference sequence). The CDR3 loop reads CSARGGPDTQYF. CDR3 nucleotide sequence: TGCAGTGCTAGAGGGGGGCCAGATACGCAGTATTTT.

Note on this clonotype: The CDR3 does not close with the conserved phenylalanine or tryptophan, likely indicating a read error. V gene TRBV29-1 combines with J gene TRBJ1-2, with TRBD1 matching 7 bases. After removal of 3 bases from V and 5 bases from J, the junction contained 3 bases not matched to a gene. The CDR3 sequence is 12 residues long. The germline gives CDR1 SQVTM, CDR2 ANQGSEA. The CDR3 sequence is CSVDLQGYGYTL. DNA of the CDR3: TGCAGCGTTGATTTACAGGGGTATGGCTACACCCTC.

Details on this clonotype: A read error is possible here, since a much larger clone lies one base away. The rearrangement joins TRBV7-9 to TRBJ2-4; TRBD2 aligns across 8 bases. The J call is in doubt because the DNA end fits TRBJ2-1 better. Germline V gene lookup returns CDR1 SEHNR and CDR2 FQNEAQ (reference sequence). The CDR3 consists of 16 residues. CDR3 nucleotide sequence: TGTGCCAGCACCCCGTTAGCGGGAAGGCCCGAGTCTTGGCAGTTCTTC. It codes for CASTPLAGRPESWQFF.

This clonotype was detected only a few times. The chain has TRBV9 and TRBJ2-6, with D hard to call. The ends were cut back, 4 bases at V and 5 bases at J, with 10 bases in the middle. Germline V gene data show CDR1 as SGDLS and CDR2 as YYNGEE. The CDR3 runs to 14 residues. The CDR3 is CASSISEWANVLTF. The CDR3 DNA follows: TGTGCCAGCAGCATATCCGAGTGGGCCAACGTCCTGACTTTC.

A few counts support this clonotype. The V and J genes are TRBV28 and TRBJ2-1, with 8 bases matching TRBD2. V was clipped by 1 base and J by 0 bases; unmatched bases: 20. The germline CDR1 and CDR2 sequences are MDHEN and SYDVKM. This CDR3 is built from 22 residues. The CDR3 region is CASSLSLPGESREAYSYNEQFF. The CDR3 nucleotides are TGTGCCAGCAGTTTATCGCTGCCGGGGGAGTCGCGGGAGGCCTACTCCTACAATGAGCAGTTCTTC.

The chain links TRBV6-1 to TRBJ2-1, with TRBD2 as a possible D gene (5 bases). The V end lost 8 bases, the J end lost 7 bases, and 15 bases lay between the germline ends. The germline V gene encodes CDR1 MNHNS and CDR2 SASEGT. The CDR3 runs to 13 residues. The CDR3 here is CASPSDSLNEQFF. The CDR3 DNA sequence: TGTGCCAGCCCCTCGGACTCATTAAATGAGCAGTTCTTC.

This clonotype was picked up many times. This chain links TRBV12-3 or TRBV12-4 with TRBJ1-1; a possible D gene is TRBD1 (5 bases). The CDR3 runs to 11 residues. Trimming stripped 6 bases from V and 10 bases from J, with 12 bases between. The CDR3 reads CASSLDSTAFF. CDR3 in DNA: TGTGCCAGCAGCCTCGACAGTACAGCTTTCTTT.

This clonotype was counted a few times. V and J are TRBV25-1 and TRBJ1-5; D not resolved. V was trimmed by 6 bases and J by 2 bases, leaving 14 bases between them. Germline CDR1 is MGHDK and CDR2 is SYGVNS. This CDR3 comprises 15 residues. The CDR3 region is CASSEEPSGNQPQHF. For the CDR3, the DNA is TGTGCCAGCAGCGAGGAACCTTCTGGCAATCAGCCCCAGCATTTT.

This clonotype has ten or more counts. The J gene is TRBJ2-1, the V gene TRBV7-3, with D unresolved. CDR3 length: 15 amino acids. The V gene lost 2 bases and the J gene lost 0 bases, with 8 bases spanning the gap. Germline-derived CDR1 and CDR2 are SGHTA and FQGTGA. Here the CDR3 reads CASSLSESSYNEQFF. The CDR3, as DNA: TGTGCCAGCAGCTTATCTGAAAGCTCCTACAATGAGCAGTTCTTC.

V gene TRBV27 combines with J gene TRBJ2-1; tentative D call: TRBD2 (6 bases). The germline CDR1 and CDR2 sequences are MNHEY and SMNVEV (reference sequence). With 2 bases removed from V and 6 bases from J, the gap between germline ends came to 11 bases. The CDR3 totals 14 residues. The CDR3 DNA follows: TGTGCCAGCAGTTTACGGGAGAGTAGCAATGAGCAGTTCTTC. This gives the protein CASSLRESSNEQFF.

This clonotype was detected many times. This chain links TRBV28 with TRBJ2-1; unclear D gene. V was clipped by 7 bases and J by 5 bases, with 12 bases between them. This CDR3 is built from 13 residues. Germline lookup yields CDR1 MDHEN and CDR2 SYDVKM. CDR3 amino acids: CASTLSGDNEQFF. The CDR3 nucleotides are TGTGCCAGCACCTTATCGGGCGACAATGAGCAGTTCTTC.

This clonotype was recorded at least ten times. This chain joins TRBV7-2 and TRBJ2-7, with TRBD1 matching over 9 bases. This CDR3 region has 12 residues. V trimming: 5 bases; J trimming: 10 bases; junction bases outside the gene matches: 6. Germline V gene sequence: CDR1 SGHTA, CDR2 FQGNSA. This CDR3 reads CASSTDRGFQYF. CDR3 sequence (DNA): TGTGCCAGCAGCACGGACAGGGGATTTCAGTACTTC. Full variable domain (outside the CDR3, taken from reference TRBV7-2 and TRBJ2-7): GAGVSQSPSNKVTEKGKDVELRCDPISGHTALYWYRQSLGQGLEFLIYFQGNSAPDKSGLPSDRFSAERTGGSVSTLTIQRTQQEDSAVYLCASSTDRGFQYFGPGTRLTVT.

In nucleotides, the CDR3 is TGTGCCAGCAGCTTAGCCAATGTAGGGGCGCGTGGCTACACCTTC. Its protein product is CASSLANVGARGYTF. This rearrangement joins TRBV7-9 to TRBJ1-2, with D possibly being TRBD1 (5 bases). The V end was cut by 0 bases, the J end by 7 bases, with 15 bases between. Germline V gene sequence: CDR1 SEHNR, CDR2 FQNEAQ (reference sequence). The CDR3 sequence is 15 residues long.

This clonotype has a handful of counts. The rearrangement joins TRBV2 to TRBJ1-2; weak D call: TRBD1 (5 bases). Trimming shortened V by 0 bases and J by 1 base, and 9 bases separated the two germline ends. The CDR3 is made up of 15 amino acids. Per the germline V gene, CDR1 is SNHLY and CDR2 is FYNNEI. The CDR3 DNA reads TGTGCCAGCAGTGAAGCCTCTAGGGGTAACTATGGCTACACCTTC. It is translated as CASSEASRGNYGYTF.

This clonotype has more than one count but fewer than ten. CDR3 protein: CATSRDVTEAFF. In nucleotides, the CDR3 is TGTGCCACCAGCAGAGACGTCACTGAAGCTTTCTTT. The V gene is TRBV15, the J gene TRBJ1-1; the D is unclear. In germline, CDR1 is LNHNV, CDR2 YYDKDF (reference sequence). The V gene lost 0 bases and the J gene lost 4 bases, with 3 bases spanning the gap. The CDR3 loop spans 12 amino acids. Filled out from reference TRBV15 and TRBJ1-1, the complete variable domain reads DAMVIQNPRYQVTQFGKPVTLSCSQTLNHNVMYWYQQKSSQAPKLLFHYYDKDFNNEADTPDNFQSRRPNTSFCFLDIRSPGLGDTAMYLCATSRDVTEAFFGQGTRLTVV.

This clonotype occurred many times. This chain connects TRBV20-1 to TRBJ1-5; D is ambiguous. CDR3 size: 16 residues. Germline values: CDR1 DFQATT, CDR2 SNEGSKA (reference sequence). V dropped 0 bases and J dropped 0 bases, with 12 bases sitting between them. In nucleotides, the CDR3 is TGCAGTGCTAGAGACAAAATACTAAATAGCAATCAGCCCCAGCATTTT. As protein: CSARDKILNSNQPQHF.

The chain carries TRBV7-8 and TRBJ2-2, with D unclear. V gave up 2 bases and J gave up 7 bases, with 8 bases separating them. Germline V gives CDR1 SGHVS, CDR2 FQNEAQ. CDR3 length equals 13 residues. The CDR3 bases are TGTGCCAGCAGCTTAAGAGGCCACGGGGAGCTGTTTTTT. Its translation: CASSLRGHGELFF.

This clonotype was detected ten times or more. The chain recombines TRBV24-1 with TRBJ2-5; TRBD2 agrees at 12 bases. The CDR3 has 16 residues. CDR1 is KGHDR and CDR2 is SFDVKD in the germline V gene. After removal of 5 bases from V and 2 bases from J, the junction contained 5 bases not matched to a gene. DNA of the CDR3: TGTGCCACCAGTGCTGGGACTAGCGGGCTACAAGAGACCCAGTACTTC. This sequence encodes CATSAGTSGLQETQYF.

This clonotype was detected only a few times. The junction and the germline gene differ at one end; a read error may be behind it. The chain uses TRBV5-1 and TRBJ2-7; 12 nucleotides align to TRBD2. Germline V gene data show CDR1 as SGHRS and CDR2 as YFSETQ. CDR3 length: 18 residues. CDR3 loop: CASSLVILAGGPVHEQYF. The DNA of the CDR3 is TGTGCCAGCAGCTTGGTTATCCTAGCGGGAGGGCCTGTCCACGAGCAGTACTTC.

The chain recombines TRBV3-1 with TRBJ2-7; tentatively, D is TRBD1 (6 bases). This CDR3 has 14 residues. The germline V gene encodes CDR1 LGHDT and CDR2 YNNKEL (reference sequence). Trimming pared 5 bases from V and 4 bases from J, leaving 15 bases between. CDR3 bases: TGTGCCAGCAGCGGGTCAGGGGATACTTACGAGCAGTACTTC. Its translation: CASSGSGDTYEQYF.

The table lists this clonotype with a few counts. The CDR3 spells CASSTPSGSAEQYF. Here the CDR3 DNA reads TGTGCCAGCAGTACCCCTAGCGGGAGCGCCGAGCAGTACTTC. The chain has TRBV28 and TRBJ2-7; TRBD2 agrees at 10 bases. Trimming took 5 bases from V and 6 from J; bases not matched to a gene: 7. The germline CDR1 and CDR2 sequences are MDHEN and SYDVKM. The CDR3 has 14 residues.

This clonotype was observed many times. This chain links TRBV7-3 with TRBJ1-1; D gene unclear. The germline V and J ends were trimmed by 3 bases and 4 bases, with 18 bases remaining between them. The CDR3 extends over 16 amino acids. From germline, CDR1 is SGHTA and CDR2 FQGTGA. CDR3 nucleotide sequence: TGTGCCAGCAGCTTTACGGGTGGGCTTCCCGGCACTGAAGCTTTCTTT. Its translation is CASSFTGGLPGTEAFF.